This TCR beta chain was recorded in a study of T-cell reconstitution after alpha-beta-depleted transplantation in children. V was cut by 2 bases and J by 3 bases, with 8 bases left in between. This CDR3 contains 14 residues. This clonotype was observed at least ten times. Preparation of the TCRbeta library was carried out with unique molecular identifiers. TCRdb independently ran MiXCR on the PCR reads; one entry per CDR3 protein. The profile covers approximately 250,000 distinct CDR3 sequences, with about 9.6% appearing a single time and approximately 4.7% taken by the ten largest. This material consisted of PBMCs from the stem cell graft donor, taken from the stem cell graft. The chain recombines TRBV12-3 or TRBV12-4 with TRBJ1-3; D uncertain. The sequence was obtained from a human donor who donated a stem cell graft to a child with SCID. As DNA, the CDR3 is TGTGCCAGCAGTTTATCCCAAGGTGGAAACACCATATATTTT. As protein: CASSLSQGGNTIYF.